These 26 T cell receptor beta chains were all obtained from the same sample, sequenced in a study of blood T cell repertoires in COVID-19. The repertoire was sequenced with immunoSEQ multiplex PCR; TCRdb's copy has only in-frame clones and lacks some. The profile covers roughly 310,000 clones, with 85% to 90% appearing a single time and less than 3.5% taken by the ten largest. Sequencing used peripheral blood. Receptors were obtained from a woman aged 30 to 39 with COVID-19, enrolled during active disease.

The gene calls are TRBV13 and TRBJ1-6, with 9 bases lining up with TRBD1. CDR3 length: 14 residues. Germline-derived CDR1 and CDR2 are PRHDT and FYEKMQ (reference sequence). V was clipped by 7 bases and J by 7 bases; unmatched bases: 5. CDR3 amino acids: CASNLQGANSPLHF. The CDR3 coding sequence is TGTGCCAGCAACCTACAGGGGGCAAATTCACCCCTCCACTTT.

V is TRBV24-1 and J is TRBJ1-2, with a possible D match to TRBD1 (5 bases). The V and J ends lost 5 bases and 1 base respectively, with 10 bases between them. The CDR3 loop spans 14 amino acids. CDR1 and CDR2 from the germline V gene are KGHDR and SFDVKD. Here the CDR3 reads CATSGQTVNYGYTF. As DNA, the CDR3 is TGTGCCACCAGTGGTCAGACAGTTAACTATGGCTACACCTTC.

The chain recombines TRBV5-6 with TRBJ1-2; 10 bases align to TRBD1. The CDR3 runs to 15 residues. The V and J ends lost 4 bases and 4 bases, in that order; junction bases with no gene match: 7. Germline loops: CDR1 SGHDT, CDR2 YYEEEE. The chain's CDR3 is CASSPPGQGFYGYTF. In DNA form, the CDR3 reads TGTGCCAGCAGCCCCCCGGGACAGGGGTTCTATGGCTACACCTTC.

This clone was seen just once. This rearrangement joins TRBV7-9 to TRBJ1-2; no clear D. This CDR3 has 13 amino acids. Germline CDR1 SEHNR, CDR2 FQNEAQ (reference sequence). V lost 5 bases, J lost 8 bases, and 15 bases lay in between. This chain's CDR3 is CASSPDWGGGYTF. The CDR3 DNA follows: TGTGCCAGCAGCCCGGACTGGGGTGGGGGCTACACCTTC.

The chain is built from TRBV9 and TRBJ2-3; the match to TRBD1 covers 9 bases. CDR1 and CDR2 from the germline V gene are SGDLS and YYNGEE. The CDR3 loop spans 15 amino acids. The junction had 1 base not matched to a gene; V was cut back by 1 base and J by 1 base. CDR3 protein: CASSVTGGRTDTQYF. Here the CDR3 DNA reads TGTGCCAGCAGCGTAACAGGGGGCCGCACAGATACGCAGTATTTT.

V is TRBV7-2 and J is TRBJ2-2; a weak D match, TRBD1 (6 bases). The germline V gene encodes CDR1 SGHTA and CDR2 FQGNSA. This CDR3 region has 16 residues. Trimming cost V 6 bases and J 0 bases, with 14 bases left between them. The CDR3 region has the DNA TGTGCCAGCAGTCAAAATAACAGGGCGAACACCGGGGAGCTGTTTTTT. Translation: CASSQNNRANTGELFF.

V usage is TRBV7-6 and J usage is TRBJ2-7; D is uncertain. V lost 3 bases to trimming and J lost 6 bases, with 12 bases between them. Germline assignment: CDR1 SGHVS and CDR2 FNYEAQ. The CDR3 is 13 residues long. CDR3 sequence reads: CASSFGQALEQYF. Here the CDR3 DNA reads TGTGCCAGCAGCTTCGGTCAGGCTCTCGAGCAGTACTTC.

J is TRBJ1-5 and V is TRBV6-5; no definite D call. Germline CDR1 MNHEY, CDR2 SVGAGI. CDR3 length: 14 residues. Trimming left V 6 bases short and J 2 bases short, with 11 bases between. In DNA, the CDR3 is TGTGCCAGCAGGCCCTTGGCAGGCAATCAGCCCCAGCATTTT. Encoded protein: CASRPLAGNQPQHF.

The rearrangement joins TRBV5-4 to TRBJ2-2; a weak D match, TRBD1 (6 bases). In germline, CDR1 is SGHNT, CDR2 YYREEE (reference sequence). V lost 3 bases to trimming and J lost 0 bases, with 21 bases between them. This CDR3 is 19 amino acids long. The CDR3 bases are TGTGCCAGCAGCTCCCCCGGGACACCCTTGGGAACGAACACCGGGGAGCTGTTTTTT. This codes for CASSSPGTPLGTNTGELFF.

This clone was picked up one time. One junction end does not reproduce the germline sequence, and a read error may be involved. In the same sample, other DNA sequences code for this CDR3. The J gene is TRBJ1-2, the V gene TRBV10-1; D not resolved. The CDR3 is 13 amino acids. Germline CDR1 is WNHNN and CDR2 is SYGVQD (reference sequence). The CDR3 reads CASSESGGYGYTF. As DNA, the CDR3 is TGCGCCAGCAGTGAGTCGGGAGGGTATGGTTACACCTTC.

The J gene is TRBJ1-4, the V gene TRBV5-4; 9 bases map to TRBD1. Germline CDR1 SGHNT, CDR2 YYREEE (reference sequence). Trimming at V came to 6 bases and at J to 8 bases, leaving 5 bases not matched to a gene. CDR3 size: 13 residues. The CDR3 DNA is TGTGCCAGCAACGACAGGGGGAACGAAAAACTGTTTTTT. It specifies CASNDRGNEKLFF. The full variable domain, completed using reference TRBV5-4 and TRBJ1-4, is ETGVTQSPTHLIKTRGQQVTLRCSSQSGHNTVSWYQQALGQGPQFIFQYYREEENGRGNFPPRFSGLQFPNYSSELNVNALELDDSALYLCASNDRGNEKLFFGSGTQLSVL.

J is TRBJ1-3 and V is TRBV4-2, with TRBD1 matching 9 bases. Germline CDR1 LGHNA, CDR2 YNFKEQ. Trimming at V came to 0 bases and at J to 1 base, leaving 10 bases not matched to a gene. This CDR3 is built from 19 residues. CDR3 nucleotide sequence: TGTGCCAGCAGCCAAGAACGGGGACAGGGTACCACTTCTGGAAACACCATATATTTT. This gives the protein CASSQERGQGTTSGNTIYF.

The CDR3 reads CASSIEGVQPQHF. The CDR3 region has the DNA TGTGCCAGTAGTATCGAGGGGGTTCAGCCCCAGCATTTT. The gene calls are TRBV19 and TRBJ1-5, with a weak D call TRBD1 (6 bases). This CDR3 contains 13 residues. Per germline, CDR1 LNHDA and CDR2 SQIVND (reference sequence). V dropped 3 bases and J dropped 6 bases, with 9 bases sitting between them.

The chain uses TRBV12-5 and TRBJ2-1; 13 nucleotides agree with TRBD2. Germline loops: CDR1 LGHNT, CDR2 FRNRAP. V trimming: 7 bases; J trimming: 8 bases; junction bases outside the gene matches: 5. The CDR3 runs to 14 residues. The CDR3 bases are TGTGCTAGTGTTGGGACTAGCGGGGTCGATGAGCAGTTCTTC. Residues: CASVGTSGVDEQFF.

This chain uses TRBV29-1 with TRBJ2-7, with D perhaps TRBD2 (6 bases). The V gene lost 2 bases and the J gene lost 2 bases, with 19 bases spanning the gap. Germline V gene lookup returns CDR1 SQVTM and CDR2 ANQGSEA. This CDR3 is 16 amino acids long. This CDR3 reads CSVETVRRDGAYEQYF. The CDR3 DNA reads TGCAGCGTTGAAACGGTGAGGCGGGACGGAGCCTACGAGCAGTACTTC.

The genes are TRBV13 and TRBJ1-1, with a tentative D call TRBD1 (5 bases). The V gene lost 7 bases and the J gene lost 2 bases, with 17 bases spanning the gap. This CDR3 spans 15 amino acids. CDR1 is PRHDT, CDR2 FYEKMQ, per germline (reference sequence). CDR3 sequence: CASKDPGGVNTEAFF. CDR3 DNA: TGTGCCAGCAAGGACCCCGGGGGGGTAAACACTGAAGCTTTCTTT. Using reference TRBV13 and TRBJ1-1 for the parts outside the CDR3, the full variable domain is AAGVIQSPRHLIKEKRETATLKCYPIPRHDTVYWYQQGPGQDPQFLISFYEKMQSDKGSIPDRFSAQQFSDYHSELNMSSLELGDSALYFCASKDPGGVNTEAFFGQGTRLTVV.

V gene TRBV13 combines with J gene TRBJ1-4; D is undetermined. Trimming left V 0 bases short and J 8 bases short, with 10 bases between. Germline V gives CDR1 PRHDT, CDR2 FYEKMQ (reference sequence). This CDR3 has 14 residues. The CDR3 spells CASSLGRRGEKLFF. CDR3 sequence (DNA): TGTGCCAGCAGCTTAGGACGGAGAGGGGAAAAACTGTTTTTT.

This clone turned up a few times. The chain has TRBV2 and TRBJ2-1; possibly TRBD1 for D (5 bases). The ends were cut back, 4 bases at V and 6 bases at J, with 13 bases in the middle. From germline, CDR1 is SNHLY and CDR2 FYNNEI. This CDR3 contains 14 residues. The CDR3 reads CASSGGQKVNEQFF. The CDR3 region has the DNA TGTGCCAGCAGTGGAGGACAAAAGGTCAATGAGCAGTTCTTC.

This chain joins TRBV28 and TRBJ1-3, with D hard to call. Germline V lookup: CDR1 MDHEN, CDR2 SYDVKM. Trimming took 7 bases from V and 0 from J, leaving 7 bases between them. The CDR3 contains 13 residues. CDR3 DNA sequence: TGTGCCAGCATTCATAGCTCTGGAAACACCATATATTTT. It specifies CASIHSSGNTIYF.

This chain uses TRBV19 with TRBJ1-1, with 9 bases aligning to TRBD1. CDR1 is LNHDA, CDR2 SQIVND, per germline (reference sequence). The CDR3 totals 15 residues. The V gene end was trimmed by 4 bases and the J gene end by 10 bases; junction bases not matched to a gene: 13. The CDR3 sequence is CASSTPGQGGRGAFF. The CDR3 DNA follows: TGTGCCAGTAGTACTCCGGGACAGGGAGGAAGGGGAGCTTTCTTT. The complete variable domain, with remaining parts taken from reference TRBV19 and TRBJ1-1, reads DGGITQSPKYLFRKEGQNVTLSCEQNLNHDAMYWYRQDPGQGLRLIYYSQIVNDFQKGDIAEGYSVSREKKESFPLTVTSAQKNPTAFYLCASSTPGQGGRGAFFGQGTRLTVV.

This rearrangement joins TRBV3-1 (or the pseudogene TRBV3-2) to TRBJ2-7; a possible D gene is TRBD2 (6 bases). V gave up 0 bases and J gave up 0 bases, with 15 bases separating them. Germline V gives CDR1 LGHDT, CDR2 YNNKEL (reference sequence). The CDR3 is made up of 17 amino acids. The CDR3: CASSQDPWLASSYEQYF. In DNA, the CDR3 is TGTGCCAGCAGCCAAGATCCCTGGCTAGCGAGCTCCTACGAGCAGTACTTC.

This clone was counted only a few times. The CDR3: CASSRRQGSGTEAFF. The CDR3 coding sequence is TGTGCCAGTAGTCGTAGACAGGGGAGTGGAACTGAAGCTTTCTTT. The chain couples TRBV19 to TRBJ1-1; 8 bases match TRBD1. This CDR3 contains 15 residues. Germline lookup yields CDR1 LNHDA and CDR2 SQIVND (reference sequence). V dropped 5 bases and J dropped 5; count of bases not matched to a gene: 10.

This clone has a single count. The chain joins TRBV6-6 to TRBJ1-3; weak D call: TRBD1 (5 bases). In germline, CDR1 is MNHNY, CDR2 SVGAGI (reference sequence). The ends were cut back, 4 bases at V and 0 bases at J, with 10 bases in the middle. The CDR3 loop spans 15 amino acids. CDR3 in DNA: TGTGCCAGCAGTTGGGGCCAGCCCTCTGGAAACACCATATATTTT. Translating it yields CASSWGQPSGNTIYF.

CDR3 sequence reads: CATSSGTGNQPQHF. The CDR3 region has the DNA TGTGCCACCAGCAGTGGGACAGGGAATCAGCCCCAGCATTTT. V is TRBV15 and J is TRBJ1-5; 9 bases align to TRBD1. The J segment lost 4 bases and the V segment lost 3 bases, leaving 1 base of the junction unmatched. The CDR3 is 14 amino acids. The germline CDR1 and CDR2 sequences are LNHNV and YYDKDF (reference sequence).

In DNA, the CDR3 is TGTGCCAGCACGACGGGGGGAGCGACTAATGAAAAACTGTTTTTT. Encoded protein: CASTTGGATNEKLFF. The V call is TRBV6-6, the J call TRBJ1-4, with TRBD1 as a possible D gene (5 bases). V dropped 7 bases and J dropped 2 bases, with 14 bases sitting between them. The CDR3 length is 15 residues. The germline gives CDR1 MNHNY, CDR2 SVGAGI (reference sequence).

The chain carries TRBV30 and TRBJ1-5, with D possibly TRBD1 on 5 matching bases. The CDR3 is 13 amino acids. Trimming shortened V by 0 bases and J by 5 bases, and 8 bases separated the two germline ends. CDR1 is GTSNPN and CDR2 is SVGIG in the germline V gene (reference sequence). Here the CDR3 reads CAWSVQGYQPQHF. DNA of the CDR3: TGTGCCTGGAGTGTTCAGGGTTATCAGCCCCAGCATTTT.